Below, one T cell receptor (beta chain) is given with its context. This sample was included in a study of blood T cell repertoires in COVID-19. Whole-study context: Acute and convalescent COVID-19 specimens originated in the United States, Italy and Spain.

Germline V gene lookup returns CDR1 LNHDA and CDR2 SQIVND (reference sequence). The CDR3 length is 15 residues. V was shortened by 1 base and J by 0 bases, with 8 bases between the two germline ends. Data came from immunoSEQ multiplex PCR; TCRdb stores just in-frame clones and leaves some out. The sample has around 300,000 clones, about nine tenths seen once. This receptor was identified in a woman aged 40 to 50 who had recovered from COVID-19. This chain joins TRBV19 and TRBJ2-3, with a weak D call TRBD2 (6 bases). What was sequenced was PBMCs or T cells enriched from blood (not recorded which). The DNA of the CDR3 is TGTGCCAGTAGTATAGGAGGGACTAGCACAGATACGCAGTATTTT. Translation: CASSIGGTSTDTQYF.